This is a list of T cell receptor beta chains from one sample in a study of T-cell memory formation after mild COVID-19. MiXCR, applied by TCRdb to the 5' RACE reads, yields one record per CDR3 protein. The table has about 340,000 distinct CDR3 sequences, approximately 15% seen once. The sample consisted of PBMCs or a T cell subset sorted from them (not recorded which). The receptors were gathered from a man younger than 35 who had mild COVID-19 (a few samples of this study predate the infection). Cell type and time point are not known. Both conserved end residues are part of each CDR3. The order of the fields is D gene, V gene, J gene, clone size, CDR3 protein, CDR3 DNA. D genes are given only for firm matches. Size is stated for part of the rows, as once, few or many counts, or as a class when the clone is expanded.

>NA|TRBV9|TRBJ1-3|few
CASSVEGGNTIYF
TGTGCCAGCAGCGTAGAGGGTGGAAACACCATATATTTT
>NA|TRBV7-2|TRBJ1-2|NA
CASSTRGAASYGYTF
TGTGCCAGCAGCACGAGGGGGGCCGCCAGCTATGGCTACACCTTC
>TRBD2|TRBV12-3/TRBV12-4|TRBJ2-7|NA
CASSRAGGKKYEQYF
TGTGCCAGCAGCCGGGCGGGAGGGAAGAAATACGAGCAGTACTTC
>TRBD2|TRBV27|TRBJ2-5|NA
CASSRPPGGLGKETQYF
TGTGCCAGCAGTCGACCACCGGGAGGCCTGGGCAAAGAGACCCAGTACTTC
>TRBD1|TRBV2|TRBJ2-4|few
CASSGPGQGSIQYF
TGTGCCAGCAGTGGGCCGGGACAGGGATCCATTCAGTACTTC
>TRBD1|TRBV14|TRBJ1-1|NA
CASSQRLGQAEAFF
TGTGCCAGCAGCCAAAGATTGGGACAGGCTGAAGCTTTCTTT
>TRBD1|TRBV6-5|TRBJ1-6|NA
CASSSGGENSPLHF
TGTGCCAGCAGTTCAGGGGGGGAGAATTCACCCCTCCACTTT
>NA|TRBV20-1|TRBJ1-5|NA
CSARGTTNNQPQHF
TGCAGTGCTAGAGGGACAACAAACAATCAGCCCCAGCATTTT
>TRBD2|TRBV11-2|TRBJ2-3|NA
CASSPGTKDTQYF
TGTGCCAGCAGTCCTGGGACTAAGGATACGCAGTATTTT
>NA|TRBV2|TRBJ1-2|NA
CASEINYGYTF
TGTGCCAGCGAGATAAACTATGGCTACACCTTC
>NA|TRBV6-2/TRBV6-3|TRBJ2-2|NA
CASRTPRGGTGELFF
TGTGCCAGCAGAACCCCCCGAGGGGGAACCGGGGAGCTGTTTTTT
>TRBD1|TRBV6-5|TRBJ2-3|few
CASSSNRGDTQYF
TGTGCCAGCAGTTCGAACAGGGGCGATACGCAGTATTTT
>TRBD1|TRBV4-3|TRBJ2-2|NA
CASSRGQVDTGELFF
TGCGCCAGCAGCCGCGGACAGGTAGACACCGGGGAGCTGTTTTTT
>NA|TRBV4-3|TRBJ2-3|NA
CASSQDRELGTDTQYF
TGCGCCAGCAGCCAAGACCGAGAGTTGGGCACAGATACGCAGTATTTT
>NA|TRBV9|TRBJ2-7|NA
CASSVLAGAREQYF
TGTGCCAGCAGCGTACTAGCAGGGGCTCGCGAGCAGTACTTC
>TRBD1|TRBV29-1|TRBJ1-1|NA
CSVEGPLQGANTEAFF
TGCAGCGTTGAAGGACCGCTGCAGGGGGCTAACACTGAAGCTTTCTTT
>NA|TRBV20-1|TRBJ1-1|NA
CSARAETSSHTEAFF
TGCAGTGCTAGGGCTGAGACCTCATCTCACACTGAAGCTTTCTTT
>TRBD1|TRBV27|TRBJ1-5|NA
CASSRTGAQPQHF
TGTGCCAGCAGTCGTACAGGGGCTCAGCCCCAGCATTTT
>NA|TRBV9|TRBJ1-1|few
CASSAGSRDFEAFF
TGTGCCAGCAGCGCGGGCAGCCGAGACTTCGAAGCTTTCTTT
>TRBD1|TRBV20-1|TRBJ1-5|NA
CSATGQGAFQPQHF
TGCAGTGCTACAGGACAGGGGGCATTTCAGCCCCAGCATTTT
>TRBD1|TRBV11-2|TRBJ2-7|NA
CASRPVDRAYYEQYF
TGTGCCAGCAGACCCGTCGACAGGGCCTACTACGAGCAGTACTTC
>TRBD2|TRBV24-1|TRBJ2-3|NA
CATAGTTGDTQYF
TGTGCCACCGCCGGGACTACCGGGGATACGCAGTATTTT
>NA|TRBV20-1|TRBJ1-6|NA
CSARRGNSPLHF
TGCAGTGCTAGAAGGGGGAATTCACCCCTCCACTTT